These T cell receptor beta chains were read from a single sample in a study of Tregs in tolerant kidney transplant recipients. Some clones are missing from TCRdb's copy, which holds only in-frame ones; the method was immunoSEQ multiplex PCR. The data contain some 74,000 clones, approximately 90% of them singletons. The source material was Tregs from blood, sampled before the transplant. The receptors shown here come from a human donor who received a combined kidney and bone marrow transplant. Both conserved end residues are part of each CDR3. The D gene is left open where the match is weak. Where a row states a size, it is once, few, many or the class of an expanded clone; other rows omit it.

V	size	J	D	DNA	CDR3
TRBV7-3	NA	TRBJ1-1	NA	TGTGCCAGCAGCTTAAATCGGAACACTGAAGCTTTCTTT	CASSLNRNTEAFF
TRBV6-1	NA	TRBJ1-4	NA	TGTGCCAGCAGTGTCAATATGGGTATTGAAAAACTGTTTTTT	CASSVNMGIEKLFF
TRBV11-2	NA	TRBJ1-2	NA	TGTGCCAGCAGCCATCAAGGGTCTAACTATGGCTACACCTTC	CASSHQGSNYGYTF
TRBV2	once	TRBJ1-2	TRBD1	TGTGCCAGCAGGGGACAGGGGGCAAACTATGGCTACACCTTC	CASRGQGANYGYTF
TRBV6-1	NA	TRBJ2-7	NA	TGTGCTACCGGATACTACGAGCAGTACTTC	CATGYYEQYF
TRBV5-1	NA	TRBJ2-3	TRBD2	TGCGCCAGCCACGCCGTAGCGGGAGTAGGAGATACGCAGTATTTT	CASHAVAGVGDTQYF
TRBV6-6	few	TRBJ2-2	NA	TGTGCCAGCAGTAACCTGGGGCCCAAGGTGACCGGGGAGCTGTTTTTT	CASSNLGPKVTGELFF
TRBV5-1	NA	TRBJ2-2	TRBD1	TGCGCCGGCAGCTTGGCAGGGGGAACCGGGGAGCTGTTTTTT	CAGSLAGGTGELFF
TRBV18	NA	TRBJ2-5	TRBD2	TGTGCCAGCTCACGGACTAGCGGAAATCAAGAGACCCAGTACTTC	CASSRTSGNQETQYF
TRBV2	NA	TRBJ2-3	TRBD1	TGTGCCAGCAGTCGGGACAGGAGCACAGATACGCAGTATTTT	CASSRDRSTDTQYF
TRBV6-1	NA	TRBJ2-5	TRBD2	TGTGCCAGCAGTGAATTGGCCAGCGGGAGCTCTCCGGCGGAGGAGACCCAGTACTTC	CASSELASGSSPAEETQYF
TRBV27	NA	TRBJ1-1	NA	TGTGCCAGCAGTTTACGAGGGTTACGGGGCACTGAAGCTTTCTTT	CASSLRGLRGTEAFF
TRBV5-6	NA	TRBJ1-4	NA	TGTGCCAGCAGCGGGACGGTTGCAACTAATGAAAAACTGTTTTTT	CASSGTVATNEKLFF
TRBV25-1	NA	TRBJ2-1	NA	TGTGCCAGCAGGGCCTACAATGAGCAGTTCTTC	CASRAYNEQFF
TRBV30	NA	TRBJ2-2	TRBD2	TGTGCCTGGAGTGAAACGGGAGGGCCGACCACCGGGGAGCTGTTTTTT	CAWSETGGPTTGELFF
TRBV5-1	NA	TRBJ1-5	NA	TGCGCCAGCAGCTTAGGTAGCAATCAGCCCCAGCATTTT	CASSLGSNQPQHF
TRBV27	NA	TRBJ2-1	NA	TGTGCCAGCAGTCCCGAATCAGGGGTTTTCCTATTGGGGTACAATGAGCAGTTCTTC	CASSPESGVFLLGYNEQFF
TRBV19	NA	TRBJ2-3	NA	TGTGCCAGTACCCCCCCGGGGCTGGGCACAGATACGCAGTATTTT	CASTPPGLGTDTQYF
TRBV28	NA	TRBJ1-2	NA	TGCGCCAGCAGTTTAGAAGGGTATGGCTACACCTTC	CASSLEGYGYTF
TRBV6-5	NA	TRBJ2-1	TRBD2	TGTGCCAGCAGTTCTTTAGCGGGGAGGAAGTCCAATGAGCAGTTCTTC	CASSSLAGRKSNEQFF
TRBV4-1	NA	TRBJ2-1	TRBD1	TGCGCCAGCAGCCAAGATTGGGGGGCGGGGACAGGTGCATATGAGCAGTTCTTC	CASSQDWGAGTGAYEQFF
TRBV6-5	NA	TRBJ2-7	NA	TGTGCCAGCGCTTCGAAAGGGCTGGGGCGGCTCGAGCAGTACTTC	CASASKGLGRLEQYF